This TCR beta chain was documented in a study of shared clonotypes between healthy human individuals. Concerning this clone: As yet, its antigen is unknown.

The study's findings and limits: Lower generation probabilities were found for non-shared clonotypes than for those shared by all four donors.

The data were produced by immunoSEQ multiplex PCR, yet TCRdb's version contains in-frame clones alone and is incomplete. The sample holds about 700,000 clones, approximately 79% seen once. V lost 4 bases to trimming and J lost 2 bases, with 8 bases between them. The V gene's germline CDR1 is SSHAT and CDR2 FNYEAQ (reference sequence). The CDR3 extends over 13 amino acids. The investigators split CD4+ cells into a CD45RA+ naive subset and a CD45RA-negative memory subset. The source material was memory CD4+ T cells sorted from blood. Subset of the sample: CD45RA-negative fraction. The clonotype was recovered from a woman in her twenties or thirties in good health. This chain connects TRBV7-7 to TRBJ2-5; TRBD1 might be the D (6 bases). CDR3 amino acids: CASSSTGQETQYF. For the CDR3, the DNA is TGTGCCAGCAGCTCGACAGGACAAGAGACCCAGTACTTC.